This T cell receptor (beta chain) appears in the sequencing data of a study of cytomegalovirus exposure and HLA in healthy donors (dated by TCRdb to the late 2010s). A note on the overall study: According to an earlier analysis of 587 of the donors, roughly 180 million T cells yielded roughly 100 million unique TCR beta sequences and approximately 300 Gb of sequence data. An early release covering more than 500 HLA-typed donors comprised about 310 gigabases of sequencing data and tens of millions of unique TCR sequences. Among the approximately 430 genotyped donors, around 81% belonged to the genetic ancestry cluster associated with self-reported Caucasian donors. The study was designed to test whether signatures of past pathogen exposure could be identified by cataloging public T cell receptors. The study profiled the T cell repertoires of hundreds of subjects by immunosequencing and related them to cytomegalovirus serostatus. Besides the first cohort of roughly 660 subjects, a separate validation cohort made up of 90 to 150 different subjects was used. To predict cytomegalovirus infection status, the study combined high-throughput TCR immunosequencing, statistical association of individual TCRs with disease status, and machine learning. A later analysis re-examined previously published TCR beta repertoires from roughly 650 donors and added high-resolution HLA genotyping to investigate patterns of TCR occurrence. Rather than drawing on any new phenotypic data, the later analysis identified candidate immune exposures from TCR beta sequences and the way those sequences occurred across donors. An earlier analysis of several hundred of the donors used high-throughput TCR beta sequencing to judge whether each TCR beta V gene segment behaved as functional or pseudogenic. Donor age, sex, ethnicity and CMV serostatus were compiled together with the repertoire data. In a later genetic analysis, genome-wide SNP genotypes for about three fifths of the roughly 670 donors were used, and that subset was treated as a discovery cohort. Every repertoire in the discovery cohort had been generated on one and the same sequencing platform. HLA typing included class I and class II loci at four-digit resolution. Typing coverage varied by locus: about 620-640 donors for A, B, C, DRB1 and DQB1; 500 to 550 for DQA1; some 610 for DPA1; around 490 for DPB1. Because of strong linkage in the cohort, 4 to 6 DR-DQ haplotypes were treated as single units for association and clustering. Among about 400 genotyped donors of the cohort, an average of approximately 220,000 unique TCR beta nucleotide sequences was sequenced per donor, of which roughly 18% were non-productive.

The cohort consisted of 600 or so healthy bone marrow donors. At the time of sampling, every cohort member was nominally healthy, though immune exposures that went unrecorded were likely present. The donor was CMV seropositive and was included in the group of 289 seropositive cohort members. Every donor gave a peripheral blood sample, and the peripheral blood mononuclear cells from that sample were used for TCR beta sequencing. Genomic DNA extraction from the blood cell samples was performed with the Qiagen DNeasy Blood Extraction Kit. In the case of this clone: The antigen this receptor binds is unknown. Base qualities are not recorded, but no much larger clone differs from it by a single base.

Preparation of the library involved the immunoSEQ multiplex PCR assay. The multiplex PCR relied on a mix of 60 forward primers for TCR Vbeta segments and 13 reverse primers for TCR Jbeta segments. A multiplex PCR assay on genomic DNA amplified the CDR3 region of rearranged TCR beta genes. The Illumina HiSeq System was used to sequence the amplified TCR beta libraries as 87-base-pair reads. Per the source publication's procedure: In a later analysis, tens of millions of unique TCR beta chains were counted across the approximately 640 repertoires, and approximately 9.9 million of these chains were shared by at least two donors. To remove PCR and sequencing errors, raw reads were error-corrected and collapsed into unique sequences using a nearest-neighbor algorithm that merged closely related sequences. To assign V, D and J gene segments, CDR3 sequences were aligned to IMGT reference sequences. For a sequence to be retained, a match of at least six nucleotides was required to both a V gene segment and a J gene segment. A rearrangement counted as productive if the CDR3 had no stop codons and remained in frame with V and J, and every other rearrangement counted as non-productive. Following IMGT convention, CDR3 was defined as the stretch from the second conserved V-encoded cysteine to the conserved J-encoded phenylalanine. The earlier analysis of about 530 of the donors excluded any sequence lacking an unambiguous match to a single V gene segment. In an earlier analysis of approximately 560 of the donors, a V segment was called functional when productive rearrangements were above 56.7%, and segregating when the standard deviation between donors exceeded 5%. To diagnose cytomegalovirus status from the catalog of TCR beta chain sequences, a statistical classification framework was built. V and J gene assignment, in a later analysis, came from comparing TCR nucleotide sequences with IMGT/GENE-DB human TR gene sequences. A later analysis assigned CDR3 sequences and most-parsimonious VDJ recombination scenarios with the TCRdist pipeline. In a later analysis, each TCR beta chain was defined by its CDR3 amino acid sequence together with its V-gene family, and reads without a unique V-gene family were excluded. In a later analysis, approximately 640 highly shared, low-generation-probability nucleotide sequences were removed to address suspected cross-contamination and a sequencing artifact. A later analysis calculated a clonal expansion index for each public chain from normalized within-repertoire ranks of inferred template counts. In a later analysis, generation probabilities were computed with a VDJ recombination model fitted to out-of-frame rearrangements, and the resulting probabilities were checked against IGoR. In a later analysis, hypergeometric tests were used to score TCR-TCR, TCR-HLA and TCR-CMV co-occurrence, with a repertoire-size bias correction applied to TCR pairs. A later analysis estimated false discovery rates by permuting HLA or CMV assignments 20 times. In a later analysis, co-occurring TCRs were grouped using DBSCAN, and TCRdist sequence similarity was added for clustering within HLA-allele-positive subsets. Repertoires with fewer than 30,000 or more than 120,000 public chains were left out of co-occurrence clustering, as were several repertoires with anomalous nucleotide sharing. TCRdb provides this immuneACCESS table in a form limited to in-frame rearrangements. Some clones are lacking; in checked studies, under half of them reflect an unresolved V gene, and why the rest are absent is not known. V and J calls and clone size are copied from that table; D and trimming were computed from the DNA. The sample table lists 150,000 to 200,000 clones, 81% of them with a count of one. 4.9% of the sample goes to the ten largest clones.

The investigation overall reported the following: In a later analysis, several top co-occurrence clusters were reported to appear linked to parvovirus B19, influenza, CMV and Epstein-Barr virus. Specific HLA alleles were associated with more than 15,000 TCR beta sequences at a false discovery rate of 0.05 in a later analysis. The only immune exposure information available for the cohort was CMV serostatus. Most TCR sequences were observed very rarely across donors, whereas some public TCRs were present in many individuals. The authors suggested that the approach could potentially be extended to other disease states and immunological phenotypes. Because the 87-base-pair reads could not distinguish some IMGT-functional V segments, including TRBV6-2 and TRBV6-3, those segments were excluded. Because counts were too low, about 18 rarely observed V segments, including chromosome 9 orphons, were excluded from the earlier analysis of around 640 of the donors. An earlier analysis of approximately 540 of the donors showed that most TCR beta V segments appeared in productive rearrangements either about 87% or about 30% of the time, which broadly matched IMGT annotations. Linkage disequilibrium might explain the correlated functional status among segregating V segments, but an unknown experimental factor could not be excluded. Strong co-occurrence of HLA alleles, especially DR and DQ, made assigning TCR associations to individual alleles difficult. In vitro tests confirmed that a few of the cytomegalovirus-associated TCR beta chains recognize cytomegalovirus antigens. Because some donors lacked HLA typing at each locus, the association tests relied only on the typed subset. Sequencing depth was assumed to be roughly uniform across donors in the presence/absence analyses, though that assumption may not hold. A further reported finding was that TCR beta sequences accurately predicted the HLA-A and HLA-B alleles for most subjects in the first cohort. In a later analysis, HLA-associated TCR beta chains showed more clonal expansion and lower generation probabilities than non-associated chains that were equally common. According to a later genetic analysis, donors in an Asian-associated ancestry cluster had fewer N-insertions in productive TCRs than the approximately 710-donor mean. A group of highly shared sequence variants was considered likely to be a technical artifact of the sequencing pipeline. A later analysis found that TCR association rates varied across HLA loci, with DRB1 alleles showing the most associated TCRs and HLA-C alleles the fewest. Cytomegalovirus status was reported to be diagnosed by the classifier with high specificity and sensitivity in both the original and validation cohorts. According to a later analysis, most CMV-associated TCR beta chains appeared to be HLA-restricted, and the HLA associations seemed to be driven largely by CMV exposure. The cohort was sequenced for TCR beta chains only, and without alpha or paired-chain data the features that could be detected were limited. A total of about 180 TCR beta chains were listed by the study as associated with cytomegalovirus. An association between a missense DCLRE1C variant and V-gene and J-gene trimming of TCR beta chains was found in a later genetic analysis and replicated in an independent cohort.

CDR1 and CDR2 are drawn from the germline V gene: SGHVS, FQNEAQ. The CDR3 contains 16 residues, cysteine and phenylalanine counted. The CDR3 DNA has 48 bases and is translated from base 1. V is trimmed back by 5 bases and J by 9 bases, and the junction contains 11 bases that no gene match accounts for. Sequencing was done on a sample of PBMCs. The TCR originated in a young woman in good health and CMV-seropositive. This receptor chain uses TRBV7-8 and TRBJ2-5, with TRBD2 identical over 14 junction bases. The nucleotide sequence reads TGTGCCAGCAGCCCACAGGGACTAGCGGGGGTAGGGTCCCAGTACTTC. This sequence encodes CASSPQGLAGVGSQYF.